This TCR beta chain derives from a study of T cells after yellow fever vaccination. About this clonotype itself: Antigen specificity is unknown.

Deletions cut 2 bases from V and 2 bases from J, with 7 bases between. The CDR3 sequence is 14 residues long. CDR1 and CDR2 (germline): GTSNPN, SVGIG (reference sequence). TCRdb ran MiXCR on the 5' RACE reads and lists one entry per CDR3 protein. The profile shows a few hundred thousand distinct CDR3 sequences, about 6.2% of them singletons. General study results and limits: Reappearing after the booster were most of the clones from primary vaccination (around 96% CD4, roughly 86% CD8).

The chain links TRBV30 to TRBJ2-6; maybe TRBD2 (5 bases). The receptor was isolated from a man under 40 who received the YFV17D yellow fever vaccine. The input for sequencing was PBMCs, taken 5 days after the yellow fever booster vaccination. The DNA of the CDR3 is TGTGCCTGGAGTTCCGGGGCTGGGGCCAACGTCCTGACTTTC. Encoded protein: CAWSSGAGANVLTF.